What follows is one TCR beta chain and its context. The sample belongs to a study of blood T cell repertoires in COVID-19. Germline V CDR1 and CDR2: MDHEN, SYDVKM. Trimming pared 8 bases from V and 5 bases from J, leaving 21 bases between. CDR3 length equals 15 residues. Authors' processing steps: Estimates of nucleated cell counts were drawn from the amplification of reference gene primers. The repertoire was sequenced with immunoSEQ multiplex PCR; TCRdb's copy has only in-frame clones and lacks some. Clonal size and the V and J genes are those of that table, whereas D and trimming came from the DNA. The sample contains some 120,000 clones, 87% of which appear only once.

The chain links TRBV28 to TRBJ2-5, with D maybe TRBD2 (6 bases). The source is a woman in her fifties or sixties with acute or convalescent COVID-19. The specimen was peripheral blood. The CDR3 DNA follows: TGTGCCAGCGCCGCTGAGGAGGGCGCTAGGGAGACCCAGTACTTC. Translation: CASAAEEGARETQYF.